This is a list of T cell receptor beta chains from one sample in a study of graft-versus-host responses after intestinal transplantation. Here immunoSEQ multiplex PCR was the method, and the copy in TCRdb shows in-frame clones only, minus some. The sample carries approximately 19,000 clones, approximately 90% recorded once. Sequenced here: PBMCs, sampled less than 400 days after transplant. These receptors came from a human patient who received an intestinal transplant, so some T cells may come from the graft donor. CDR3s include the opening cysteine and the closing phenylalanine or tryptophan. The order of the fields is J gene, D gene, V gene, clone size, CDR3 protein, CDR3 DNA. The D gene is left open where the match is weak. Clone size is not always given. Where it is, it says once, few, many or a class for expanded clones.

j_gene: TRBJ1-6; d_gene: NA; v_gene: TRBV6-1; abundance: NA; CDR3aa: CASSELQKNSPLHF; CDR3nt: TGTGCCAGCAGTGAATTACAGAAAAATTCACCCCTCCACTTT
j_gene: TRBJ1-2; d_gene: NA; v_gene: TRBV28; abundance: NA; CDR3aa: CASSSPWTANYGYTF; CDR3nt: TGTGCCAGCAGTTCCCCGTGGACAGCTAACTATGGCTACACCTTC
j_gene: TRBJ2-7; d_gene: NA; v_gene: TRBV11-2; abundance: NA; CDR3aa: CASSLVRDGGYEQYF; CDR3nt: TGTGCCAGCAGCTTAGTCCGGGACGGGGGCTACGAGCAGTACTTC
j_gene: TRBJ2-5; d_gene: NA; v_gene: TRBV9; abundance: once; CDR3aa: CASSAPGEEEQYF; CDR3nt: TGTGCCAGCAGCGCCCCAGGGGAGGAAGAGCAGTACTTC
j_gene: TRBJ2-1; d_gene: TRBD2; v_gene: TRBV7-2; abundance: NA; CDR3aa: CASSLAVAGVGAYNEQFF; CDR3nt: TGTGCCAGCAGCTTAGCGGTAGCGGGAGTCGGGGCCTACAATGAGCAGTTCTTC
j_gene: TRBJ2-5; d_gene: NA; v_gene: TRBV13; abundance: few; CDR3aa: CASSLGGSTETQYF; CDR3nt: TGTGCCAGCAGCTTGGGGGGCAGTACGGAGACCCAGTACTTC
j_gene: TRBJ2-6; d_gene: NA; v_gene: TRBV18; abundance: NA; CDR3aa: CASSPLGGPGANVLTF; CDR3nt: TGTGCCAGCTCACCATTGGGAGGTCCTGGGGCCAACGTCCTGACTTTC
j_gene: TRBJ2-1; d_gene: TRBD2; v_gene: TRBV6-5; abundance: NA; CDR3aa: CASSLLAGVTDEQFF; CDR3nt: TGTGCCAGCAGTTTATTAGCGGGAGTTACAGATGAGCAGTTCTTC
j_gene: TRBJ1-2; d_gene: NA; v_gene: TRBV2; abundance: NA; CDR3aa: CASSEADIGARDGYTF; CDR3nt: TGTGCCAGCAGTGAAGCAGATATAGGGGCTCGGGATGGCTACACCTTC
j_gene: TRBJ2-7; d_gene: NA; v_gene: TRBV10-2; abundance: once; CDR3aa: CASSEVYEQYF; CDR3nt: TGCGCCAGCAGTGAGGTGTACGAGCAGTACTTC
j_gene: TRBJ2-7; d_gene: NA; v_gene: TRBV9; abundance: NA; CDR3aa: CASSADALAYEQYF; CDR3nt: TGTGCCAGCAGCGCGGACGCCCTAGCCTACGAGCAGTACTTC
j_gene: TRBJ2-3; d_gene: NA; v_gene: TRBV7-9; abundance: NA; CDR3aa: CASSFGASSTDTQYF; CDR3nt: TGTGCCAGCAGCTTTGGTGCTTCTAGCACAGATACGCAGTATTTT
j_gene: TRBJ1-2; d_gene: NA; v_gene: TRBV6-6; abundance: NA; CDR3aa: CASSLGADRGGYTF; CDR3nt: TGTGCCAGCAGTTTGGGGGCGGACCGAGGTGGCTACACCTTC
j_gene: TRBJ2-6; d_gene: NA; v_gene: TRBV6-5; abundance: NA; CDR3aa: CASSYWGTGANVLTF; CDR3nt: TGTGCCAGCAGTTACTGGGGTACTGGGGCCAACGTCCTGACTTTC
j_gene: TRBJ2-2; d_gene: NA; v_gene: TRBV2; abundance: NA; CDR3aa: CASSEARRGDTGELFF; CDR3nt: TGTGCCAGCAGTGAAGCGCGGCGTGGGGACACCGGGGAGCTGTTTTTT
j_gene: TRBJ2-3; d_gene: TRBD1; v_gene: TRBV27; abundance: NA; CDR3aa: CASSLGQGVTDTQYF; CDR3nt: TGTGCCAGCAGTTTAGGACAGGGGGTCACAGATACGCAGTATTTT
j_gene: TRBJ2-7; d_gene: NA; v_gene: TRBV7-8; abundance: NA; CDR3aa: CASSPVRSYEQYF; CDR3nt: TGTGCCAGCAGCCCTGTTAGGTCCTACGAGCAGTACTTC
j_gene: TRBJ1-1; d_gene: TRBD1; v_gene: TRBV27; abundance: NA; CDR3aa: CASSPSFWTGTVNTEAFF; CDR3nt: TGTGCCAGCAGTCCCTCTTTCTGGACCGGGACAGTAAACACTGAAGCTTTCTTT
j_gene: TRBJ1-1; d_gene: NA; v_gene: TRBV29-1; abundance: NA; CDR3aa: CSGSLTGSNTEAFF; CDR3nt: TGCAGCGGCAGCCTCACAGGGTCCAACACTGAAGCTTTCTTT
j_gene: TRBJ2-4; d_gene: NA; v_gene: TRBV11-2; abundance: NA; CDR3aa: CASSLDDLGKNIQYF; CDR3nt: TGTGCCAGCAGCTTAGACGACTTGGGCAAAAACATTCAGTACTTC
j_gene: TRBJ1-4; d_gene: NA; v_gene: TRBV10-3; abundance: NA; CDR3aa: CAISESHRDPSEKLFF; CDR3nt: TGTGCCATCAGTGAGTCTCACCGGGACCCTAGCGAAAAACTGTTTTTT
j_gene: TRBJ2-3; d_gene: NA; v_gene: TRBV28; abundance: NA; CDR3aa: CASTSTDTQYF; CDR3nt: TGTGCCAGCACTAGCACAGATACGCAGTATTTT
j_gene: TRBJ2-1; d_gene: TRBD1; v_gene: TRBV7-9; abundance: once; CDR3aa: CASSPSQGTSSYNEQFF; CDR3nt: TGTGCCAGCAGCCCCTCACAGGGGACGAGCTCCTACAATGAGCAGTTCTTC
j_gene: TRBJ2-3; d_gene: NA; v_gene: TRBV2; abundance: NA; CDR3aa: CASSEGWGAQYF; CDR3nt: TGTGCCAGCAGTGAGGGATGGGGGGCGCAGTATTTT
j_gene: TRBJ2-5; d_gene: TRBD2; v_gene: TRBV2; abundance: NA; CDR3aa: CVSSGLAGGPGETQYF; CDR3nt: TGTGTCAGCAGTGGACTAGCGGGGGGGCCCGGGGAGACCCAGTACTTC
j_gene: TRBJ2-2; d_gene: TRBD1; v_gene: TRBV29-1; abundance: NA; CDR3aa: CSAVMGQGNTGELFF; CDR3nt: TGCAGCGCCGTGATGGGACAGGGAAACACCGGGGAGCTGTTTTTT
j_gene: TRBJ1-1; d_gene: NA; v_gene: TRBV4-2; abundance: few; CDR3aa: CASSQETTFF; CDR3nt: TGTGCCAGCAGCCAAGAGACAACTTTCTTT
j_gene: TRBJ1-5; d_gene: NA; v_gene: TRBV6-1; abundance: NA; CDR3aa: CASSERQSNQPQHF; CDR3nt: TGTGCCAGCAGTGAACGACAGAGCAATCAGCCCCAGCATTTT
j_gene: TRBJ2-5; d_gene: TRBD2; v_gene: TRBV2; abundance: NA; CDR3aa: CASSGLAGGPGETQYF; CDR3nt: TGTGCCAGCAGTGGACTAGCGGGGGGGCCCGGGGAGACCCAGTACTTC
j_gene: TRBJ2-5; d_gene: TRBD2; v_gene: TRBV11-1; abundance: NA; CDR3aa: CASSRLAGGRDETQYF; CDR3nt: TGTGCCAGCAGCCGGCTAGCGGGGGGACGGGATGAGACCCAGTACTTC
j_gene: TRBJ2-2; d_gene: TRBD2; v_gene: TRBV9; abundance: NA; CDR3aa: CASSVGRGSQYTGELFF; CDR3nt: TGTGCCAGCAGCGTCGGGCGGGGGAGCCAGTACACCGGGGAGCTGTTTTTT
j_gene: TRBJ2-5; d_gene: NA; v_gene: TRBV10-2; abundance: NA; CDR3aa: CASRGYQETQYF; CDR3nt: TGCGCCAGCAGGGGATATCAAGAGACCCAGTACTTC
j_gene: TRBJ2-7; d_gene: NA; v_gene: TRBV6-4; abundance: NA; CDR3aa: CASSEYPGSGYEQYF; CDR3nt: TGTGCCAGCAGTGAATATCCGGGCAGCGGGTACGAGCAGTACTTC
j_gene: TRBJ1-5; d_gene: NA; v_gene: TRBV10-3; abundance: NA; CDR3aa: CAIRMGPGYQPQHF; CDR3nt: TGTGCCATCAGGATGGGTCCAGGATATCAGCCCCAGCATTTT
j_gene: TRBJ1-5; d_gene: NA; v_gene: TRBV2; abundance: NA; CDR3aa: CASSDQSSNQPQHF; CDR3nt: TGTGCCAGCAGTGACCAGAGTAGCAATCAGCCCCAGCATTTT
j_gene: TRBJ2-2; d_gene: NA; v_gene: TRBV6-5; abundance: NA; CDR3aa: CASNLVSNGELFF; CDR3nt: TGTGCCAGCAACCTAGTATCCAACGGGGAGCTGTTTTTT
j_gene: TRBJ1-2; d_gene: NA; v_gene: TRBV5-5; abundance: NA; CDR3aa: CASSLEQTFTYGYTF; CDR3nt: TGTGCCAGCAGCTTGGAACAAACTTTTACCTATGGCTACACCTTC
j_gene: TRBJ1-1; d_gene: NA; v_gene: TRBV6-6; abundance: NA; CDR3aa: CASSYPGDTEAFF; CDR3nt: TGTGCCAGCAGTTACCCGGGGGACACTGAAGCTTTCTTT
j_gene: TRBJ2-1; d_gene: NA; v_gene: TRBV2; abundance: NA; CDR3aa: CASREWEQFF; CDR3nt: TGTGCCAGCAGGGAGTGGGAGCAGTTCTTC
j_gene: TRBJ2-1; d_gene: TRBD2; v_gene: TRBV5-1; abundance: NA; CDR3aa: CASSLEASGRGNEQFF; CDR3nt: TGCGCCAGCAGCTTGGAGGCTAGCGGGAGAGGGAATGAGCAGTTCTTC
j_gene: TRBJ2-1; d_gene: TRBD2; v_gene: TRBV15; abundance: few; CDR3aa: CATSRTSGSYNEQFF; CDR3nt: TGTGCCACCAGCAGGACTAGCGGGAGCTACAATGAGCAGTTCTTC
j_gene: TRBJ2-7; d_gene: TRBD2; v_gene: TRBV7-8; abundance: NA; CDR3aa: CASSPRFSGRTYEQYF; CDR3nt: TGTGCCAGCAGCCCACGGTTTAGCGGGAGGACCTACGAGCAGTACTTC